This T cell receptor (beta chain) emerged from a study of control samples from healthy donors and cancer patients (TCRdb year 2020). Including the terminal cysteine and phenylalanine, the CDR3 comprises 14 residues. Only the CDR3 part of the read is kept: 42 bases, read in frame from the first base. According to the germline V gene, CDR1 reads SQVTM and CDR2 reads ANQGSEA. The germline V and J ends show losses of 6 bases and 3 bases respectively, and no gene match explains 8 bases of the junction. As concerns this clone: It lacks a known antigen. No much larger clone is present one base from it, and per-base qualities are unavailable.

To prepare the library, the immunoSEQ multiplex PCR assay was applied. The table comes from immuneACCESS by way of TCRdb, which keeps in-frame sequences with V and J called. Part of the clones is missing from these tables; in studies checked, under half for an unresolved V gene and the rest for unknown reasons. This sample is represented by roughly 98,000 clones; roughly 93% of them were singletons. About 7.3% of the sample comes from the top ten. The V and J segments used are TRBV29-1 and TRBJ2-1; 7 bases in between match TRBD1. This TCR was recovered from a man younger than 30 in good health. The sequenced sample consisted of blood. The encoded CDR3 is CSVPGQTIYNEQFF. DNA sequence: TGCAGCGTGCCGGGACAGACCATCTACAATGAGCAGTTCTTC.